Listed below are T cell receptor beta chains from one sample, sequenced in a study of radiotherapy plus CTLA-4 blockade in lung cancer. Data came from immunoSEQ multiplex PCR; TCRdb stores just in-frame clones and leaves some out. Among roughly 50,000 clones listed, 70% to 90% were seen once. Sample: peripheral blood, taken from a patient treated with radiotherapy plus ipilimumab. The receptors were gathered from a human donor with non-small cell lung cancer that progressed on radiotherapy plus ipilimumab. Some clones in this sample may be carry-over from other donors' samples. CDR3s include the opening cysteine and the closing phenylalanine or tryptophan. The D gene is left open where the match is weak. The size of a clone is reported for some rows only, either as once, few or many, or as a class for expanded clones.

TRBV28	-	once	TRBJ1-2	CASSLTRPGNYGYTF	TGTGCCAGCAGTTTAACTCGCCCGGGGAACTATGGCTACACCTTC
TRBV7-2	-	-	TRBJ1-5	CASSSMGGGNQPQHF	TGTGCCAGCAGCTCCATGGGGGGAGGCAATCAGCCCCAGCATTTT
TRBV28	-	-	TRBJ1-5	CASREADNPNQPQHF	TGTGCCAGCCGGGAGGCGGACAACCCTAATCAGCCCCAGCATTTT
TRBV6-5	-	-	TRBJ1-1	CASSYSQGVANTEAFF	TGTGCCAGCAGTTACTCCCAGGGTGTCGCGAACACTGAAGCTTTCTTT
TRBV11-2	-	-	TRBJ2-5	CASSPGREETQYF	TGTGCCAGCAGCCCTGGGCGGGAAGAGACCCAGTACTTC
TRBV10-3	-	-	TRBJ2-3	CAIGGAVSDTQYF	TGTGCCATCGGGGGGGCCGTAAGTGATACGCAGTATTTT
TRBV30	-	once	TRBJ1-2	CAWSTGNYGYTF	TGTGCCTGGAGTACAGGGAACTATGGCTACACCTTC
TRBV9	TRBD2	-	TRBJ2-1	CASSPGGHSYNEQFF	TGTGCCAGCAGCCCGGGGGGGCACTCCTACAATGAGCAGTTCTTC
TRBV10-3	TRBD2	-	TRBJ2-1	CAIRATGTSGSYNEQFF	TGTGCCATCAGGGCCACCGGGACTAGCGGCTCCTACAATGAGCAGTTCTTC
TRBV6-4	TRBD2	-	TRBJ2-2	CASSVAGGTGELFF	TGTGCCAGCAGTGTAGCGGGCGGTACCGGGGAGCTGTTTTTT
TRBV7-2	-	few	TRBJ2-1	CASSPGQNNEQFF	TGTGCCAGCAGCCCCGGACAGAACAATGAGCAGTTCTTC
TRBV6-5	-	-	TRBJ1-1	CASSYEGNTEAFF	TGTGCCAGCAGTTACGAGGGGAACACTGAAGCTTTCTTT
TRBV5-6	-	-	TRBJ1-1	CASSRFEASNTEAFF	TGTGCCAGCAGCAGATTCGAGGCGTCGAACACTGAAGCTTTCTTT
TRBV7-3	-	-	TRBJ2-3	CASSLMGGAGDTQYF	TGTGCCAGCAGCTTAATGGGGGGGGCCGGAGATACGCAGTATTTT
TRBV28	-	-	TRBJ1-5	CASSLRELHRGNQPQHF	TGTGCCAGCAGTTTAAGGGAGTTGCACCGGGGCAATCAGCCCCAGCATTTT
TRBV7-9	-	-	TRBJ1-1	CASTLGEGMNTEAFF	TGTGCCAGCACCCTGGGGGAGGGCATGAACACTGAAGCTTTCTTT
TRBV29-1	-	-	TRBJ2-6	CSAGESSGANVLTF	TGCAGCGCCGGTGAATCCTCTGGGGCCAACGTCCTGACTTTC
TRBV19	-	-	TRBJ2-1	CASSMYAGDTVWEQFF	TGTGCCAGTAGTATGTACGCGGGGGACACGGTCTGGGAGCAGTTCTTC
TRBV27	-	-	TRBJ2-1	CASSGLHNEQFF	TGTGCCAGCAGTGGACTCCACAATGAGCAGTTCTTC
TRBV27	TRBD2	few	TRBJ2-1	CASSTRTSGAGENEQFF	TGTGCCAGCAGTACGCGGACTAGCGGGGCCGGGGAGAATGAGCAGTTCTTC
TRBV9	TRBD1	-	TRBJ1-6	CASSVTGTGASPLHF	TGTGCCAGCAGCGTAACCGGGACAGGAGCCTCACCCCTCCACTTT
TRBV30	-	-	TRBJ1-1	CAWRAGVSEAFF	TGTGCCTGGAGAGCCGGGGTGTCTGAAGCTTTCTTT
TRBV18	TRBD1	-	TRBJ2-7	CASSVTGTAYEQYF	TGTGCCAGCTCGGTCACCGGGACAGCTTACGAGCAGTACTTC
TRBV21-1	-	-	TRBJ2-7	CASSKRSRLVDWSEQYF	TGTGCCAGCAGCAAACGATCGAGACTGGTAGATTGGAGCGAGCAGTACTTC
TRBV30	-	-	TRBJ2-3	CAWSERVSTDTQYF	TGTGCCTGGAGTGAGCGGGTGAGCACAGATACGCAGTATTTT
TRBV9	TRBD2	-	TRBJ2-1	CASSVATGLAGVGAYNEQFF	TGTGCCAGCAGCGTAGCCACCGGACTAGCGGGAGTTGGTGCCTACAATGAGCAGTTCTTC
TRBV6-5	TRBD1	-	TRBJ1-1	CASRTWDRNTEAFF	TGTGCCAGCAGGACTTGGGACAGGAACACTGAAGCTTTCTTT
TRBV6-4	TRBD2	-	TRBJ2-2	CASSDVAGGYTGELFF	TGTGCCAGCAGTGACGTCGCGGGGGGATACACCGGGGAGCTGTTTTTT
TRBV27	TRBD2	-	TRBJ2-1	CASSWGLAGLVGEQFF	TGTGCCAGCAGTTGGGGACTAGCGGGATTGGTGGGTGAGCAGTTCTTC
TRBV12-5	-	-	TRBJ2-7	CASGSLVGEQYF	TGTGCTAGTGGTTCTCTGGTCGGCGAGCAGTACTTC
TRBV2	TRBD1	-	TRBJ2-1	CASRGQASSYNEQFF	TGTGCCAGCAGGGGACAGGCCAGCTCCTACAATGAGCAGTTCTTC
TRBV11-3	-	-	TRBJ2-1	CASSSHSGSDGEQFF	TGTGCCAGCAGCTCCCATAGCGGCAGCGACGGAGAGCAGTTCTTC
TRBV7-9	-	-	TRBJ1-3	CASSREGAGNTIYF	TGTGCCAGCAGCCGAGAGGGGGCTGGAAACACCATATATTTT
TRBV5-4	-	-	TRBJ1-2	CASSLVQTNYGYTF	TGTGCCAGCAGCTTGGTACAGACCAACTATGGCTACACCTTC
TRBV5-5	TRBD2	-	TRBJ2-7	CASSLVTSGPPYEQYF	TGTGCCAGCAGCTTGGTAACTAGCGGTCCACCCTACGAGCAGTACTTC
TRBV28	TRBD1	few	TRBJ2-7	CASSLDRVHEQYF	TGTGCCAGCAGTTTGGACAGGGTACACGAGCAGTACTTC
TRBV19	TRBD1	-	TRBJ2-1	CASSIGQGISYNEQFF	TGTGCCAGTAGTATAGGACAGGGGATCTCCTACAATGAGCAGTTCTTC
TRBV6-1	-	once	TRBJ2-6	CASDRSLSGANVLTF	TGTGCCAGCGACAGGAGTTTATCTGGGGCCAACGTCCTGACTTTC
TRBV18	TRBD2	-	TRBJ2-7	CASSSLAGGPGEQYF	TGTGCCAGCTCGAGCCTAGCGGGAGGGCCGGGCGAGCAGTACTTC
TRBV18	TRBD2	few	TRBJ2-1	CASSPLGLAGVNEQFF	TGTGCCAGCTCACCGCTTGGACTAGCGGGAGTAAATGAGCAGTTCTTC
TRBV7-6	-	-	TRBJ2-1	CASSSQNEQFF	TGTGCCAGCAGCTCGCAGAATGAGCAGTTCTTC
TRBV7-3	-	once	TRBJ1-6	CASSATGSNSPLHF	TGTGCCAGCAGCGCAACAGGGTCTAATTCACCCCTCCACTTT
TRBV5-5	-	-	TRBJ2-1	CASSAGTPGEQFF	TGTGCCAGCAGCGCCGGGACTCCGGGGGAGCAGTTCTTC
TRBV5-6	-	-	TRBJ2-2	CASSLGAESTGELFF	TGTGCCAGCAGCTTGGGAGCGGAATCCACCGGGGAGCTGTTTTTT
TRBV18	-	-	TRBJ2-5	CASSPTVLETQYF	TGTGCCAGCTCACCAACAGTCTTGGAGACCCAGTACTTC
TRBV25-1	TRBD1	-	TRBJ2-5	CASSGQGALREETQYF	TGTGCCAGCAGTGGACAGGGGGCGCTTCGGGAGGAGACCCAGTACTTC
TRBV7-9	-	-	TRBJ2-5	CASSLGSGTQYF	TGTGCCAGCAGCTTAGGGTCGGGGACCCAGTACTTC
TRBV27	-	-	TRBJ2-7	CASSLEQGRYEQYF	TGTGCCAGCAGTTTAGAACAGGGTCGTTACGAGCAGTACTTC
TRBV6-4	TRBD1	-	TRBJ2-6	CASSETTGSGANVLTF	TGTGCCAGCAGTGAGACGACAGGGTCTGGGGCCAACGTCCTGACTTTC